The 3 T cell receptor beta chains below all came from one sample that was sequenced in a study of response to subunit inactivated influenza vaccine. TCRdb redid the calling of the RT-PCR reads with MiXCR, one entry per CDR3 protein. The sample consists of about 520,000 distinct CDR3 sequences, 7.2% of them appearing once. This sample comprised PBMCs from blood, obtained less than 25 months after vaccination. These TCRs come from a man between 50 and 69 years old who received an inactivated influenza vaccine.

This chain uses TRBV20-1 with TRBJ2-3; D possibly corresponds to TRBD2 (7 bases). Trimming shortened V by 6 bases and J by 2 bases, and 18 bases separated the two germline ends. The CDR3 is made up of 15 amino acids. The germline CDR1 and CDR2 sequences are DFQATT and SNEGSKA (reference sequence). The CDR3 DNA sequence: TGCAGTGCCCCGGTGGGGGGGGCTATCACAGATACGCAGTATTTT. As protein: CSAPVGGAITDTQYF.

This clonotype was seen many times. This sequence joins TRBV20-1 and TRBJ2-2, with TRBD1 identical over 7 bases. Germline CDR1 is DFQATT and CDR2 is SNEGSKA (reference sequence). The V gene end was trimmed by 6 bases and the J gene end by 1 base; junction bases not matched to a gene: 8. This CDR3 comprises 15 residues. CDR3 coding DNA: TGCAGTGCAACCGGGACAGTAAGGAACACCGGGGAGCTGTTTTTT. It translates to CSATGTVRNTGELFF.

This clonotype has a handful of counts. The rearrangement joins TRBV12-3 or TRBV12-4 to TRBJ1-4, with D perhaps matching TRBD1 (5 bases). CDR3 length equals 14 residues. V lost 5 bases and J 6 bases, leaving 13 bases between the germline ends. The CDR3 loop reads CASSRQLEDEKLFF. The CDR3 DNA follows: TGTGCCAGCAGTCGACAGCTAGAAGATGAAAAACTGTTTTTT.